This T cell receptor (beta chain) appears in the sequencing data of a study of cytomegalovirus exposure and HLA in healthy donors. Study results and limitations: The likely explanation for a cluster of highly shared sequence variants was sequencing artifact. Researchers left out some V segments, among them TRBV6-2 and TRBV6-3, as indistinguishable.

This CDR3 region has 14 residues. The V gene's germline CDR1 is MNHNS and CDR2 SASEGT. Trimming took 7 bases from V and 5 from J, leaving 15 bases between them. PCR employed 60 Vbeta and 13 Jbeta primers. Assay: immunoSEQ multiplex PCR; the TCRdb copy retains only in-frame clones and omits some. The data contain some 200,000 clones, more than 60% of them singletons. A word on this clone: Its antigen is unidentified.

The sample taken for sequencing was PBMCs. The chain links TRBV6-1 to TRBJ2-1; maybe TRBD1 (5 bases). The source of this sequence is a man aged 45 to 65 in good health and CMV-seronegative. CDR3: CASILPRGDNEQFF. For the CDR3, the DNA is TGTGCCAGCATCTTACCTAGGGGCGACAATGAGCAGTTCTTC.